This T cell receptor beta chain was retrieved from a study of blood T cell repertoires in COVID-19. Study-level background: The samples span acute and convalescent COVID-19 from the United States, Italy and Spain. T cells, B-cell-depleted T cells, or PBMCs provided the cDNA or gDNA that served as material.

Authors' data handling: For nucleated cells, counts were estimated from reference gene primer amplification. Sequenced by immunoSEQ multiplex PCR; TCRdb stores in-frame clones only, minus some. Clonal size and the V and J genes are those of that table, whereas D and trimming came from the DNA. The table has roughly 140,000 clones, around 87% seen once; the top ten hold less than 4.5%. The germline CDR1 and CDR2 sequences are SEHNR and FQNEAQ (reference sequence). V was pared by 0 bases and J by 6 bases, with 11 bases between. The CDR3 is made up of 14 amino acids. This TCR derives from a woman aged 55-75 years with active or convalescent COVID-19. The specimen sequenced was peripheral blood. V and J are TRBV7-9 and TRBJ1-2; D is perhaps TRBD1 (5 bases). The CDR3: CASSLALAGNGYTF. Here the CDR3 DNA reads TGTGCCAGCAGCTTAGCGTTGGCAGGGAATGGCTACACCTTC.